The 21 T cell receptor beta chains listed next were all sequenced from one sample in a study of blood T cell repertoires in COVID-19. Data came from immunoSEQ multiplex PCR; TCRdb stores just in-frame clones and leaves some out. Of roughly 300,000 clones in the sample, 80% to 90% were seen once. The material sequenced was PBMCs or T cells enriched from blood (not recorded which). The receptor source for this set is a woman under 40 who had recovered from COVID-19.

The chain carries TRBV6-5 and TRBJ1-5; possibly TRBD1 for D (5 bases). Trimming took 6 bases from V and 6 from J, leaving 12 bases between them. Germline CDR1 MNHEY, CDR2 SVGAGI. This CDR3 region has 13 residues. CDR3: CASSYVGGQPQHF. In DNA, the CDR3 is TGTGCCAGCAGCTACGTGGGGGGTCAGCCCCAGCATTTT.

The chain couples TRBV5-1 to TRBJ2-1; D is uncertain. Trimming pared 0 bases from V and 4 bases from J, leaving 5 bases between. The germline CDR1 and CDR2 sequences are SGHRS and YFSETQ. This CDR3 region has 13 residues. In DNA form, the CDR3 reads TGCGCCAGCAGCTTGGGACTTTACAATGAGCAGTTCTTC. This encodes CASSLGLYNEQFF.

The V and J genes are TRBV5-1 and TRBJ2-5; 9 nucleotides match TRBD2. The germline gives CDR1 SGHRS, CDR2 YFSETQ. The CDR3 loop spans 15 amino acids. Germline trimming cut 0 bases from V and 1 base from J; bases unmatched to any gene: 1. The CDR3 DNA follows: TGCGCCAGCAGCTTGGGACTAGCGGTCCAAGAGACCCAGTACTTC. Residues: CASSLGLAVQETQYF.

The V gene is TRBV4-3, the J gene TRBJ1-2, with 7 bases identical to TRBD1. The V gene end was trimmed by 2 bases and the J gene end by 4 bases; junction bases not matched to a gene: 4. CDR1 is LGHNA and CDR2 is YSLEER in the germline V gene. The CDR3 has 14 amino acids. CDR3 DNA: TGCGCCAGCAGCCAAAACAGGGGTTCCTATGGCTACACCTTC. As protein: CASSQNRGSYGYTF.

The chain combines TRBV18 with TRBJ1-5; 10 bases agree with TRBD1. Germline V gene lookup returns CDR1 KGHSH and CDR2 LQKENI. Trimming cost V 0 bases and J 7 bases; bases outside gene matches: 3. The CDR3 has 15 residues. In nucleotides, the CDR3 is TGTGCCAGCTCACCACCGGACAGGGGGGACCAGCCCCAGCATTTT. It is translated as CASSPPDRGDQPQHF.

This clone was seen a single time. The V call is TRBV6-5, the J call TRBJ1-6; TRBD1 aligns across 7 bases. Trimming took 9 bases from V and 10 from J; bases not matched to a gene: 9. The CDR3 length is 13 residues. CDR1 MNHEY and CDR2 SVGAGI come from the germline V gene. CDR3 bases: TGTGCCAGTTCCGACAGGGCGAAATCACCCCTCCACTTT. It codes for CASSDRAKSPLHF.

In this sample, this clone turned up once. The V call is TRBV24-1, the J call TRBJ2-2; maybe TRBD1 (5 bases). The CDR3 loop spans 17 amino acids. Looked up from germline, CDR1 is KGHDR and CDR2 is SFDVKD. Trimming pared 3 bases from V and 5 bases from J, leaving 18 bases between. CDR3 sequence reads: CATSDTATGSTTGELFF. The CDR3 nucleotides read TGTGCCACCAGTGATACCGCCACAGGAAGTACGACCGGGGAGCTGTTTTTT.

The V call is TRBV29-1, the J call TRBJ1-4; 7 nucleotides line up with TRBD1. Germline V CDR1 and CDR2: SQVTM, ANQGSEA. J was trimmed by 5 bases and V by 7 bases; bases with no gene match: 7. This CDR3 is built from 13 residues. CDR3: CSARTGGNEKLFF. As DNA, the CDR3 is TGCAGCGCCCGGACAGGAGGAAATGAAAAACTGTTTTTT. Full variable domain (remainder filled in from reference TRBV29-1 and TRBJ1-4): SAVISQKPSRDICQRGTSLTIQCQVDSQVTMMFWYRQQPGQSLTLIATANQGSEATYESGFVIDKFPISRPNLTFSTLTVSNMSPEDSSIYLCSARTGGNEKLFFGSGTQLSVL.

This rearrangement joins TRBV9 to TRBJ2-3; 14 nucleotides agree with TRBD2. V dropped 1 base and J dropped 1; count of bases not matched to a gene: 2. Germline V CDR1 and CDR2: SGDLS, YYNGEE. The CDR3 covers 17 residues. The CDR3 region has the DNA TGTGCCAGCAGCGTACGGGGACTAGCGGGGGGCACAGATACGCAGTATTTT. Translated: CASSVRGLAGGTDTQYF.

The chain carries TRBV6-1 and TRBJ1-5; D remains ambiguous. The CDR3 runs 14 residues. Trimming took off 1 base at V and 6 bases at J, with 10 bases between the two ends. The germline gives CDR1 MNHNS, CDR2 SASEGT. For the CDR3, the DNA is TGTGCCAGCAGTGAAGAGGCAGACATTCAGCCCCAGCATTTT. As protein: CASSEEADIQPQHF.

This clone showed up just a few times. The J gene is TRBJ2-5, the V gene TRBV3-1 (or the pseudogene TRBV3-2), with 8 bases that match TRBD2. The V gene's germline CDR1 is LGHDT and CDR2 YNNKEL (reference sequence). With 4 bases clipped from V and 5 bases from J, the junction kept 6 bases outside the gene matches. This CDR3 spans 14 amino acids. CDR3 sequence (DNA): TGTGCCAGCAGCCCGGGAGGGGGTTTCGAGACCCAGTACTTC. It specifies CASSPGGGFETQYF.

The genes are TRBV4-1 and TRBJ2-3; TRBD1 agrees at 9 bases. The CDR3 runs 16 residues. Germline trimming cut 3 bases from V and 5 bases from J; bases unmatched to any gene: 9. Germline V gene lookup returns CDR1 MGHRA and CDR2 YSYEKL. CDR3 sequence: CASSHPWDREGDTQYF. For the CDR3, the DNA is TGCGCCAGCAGCCATCCTTGGGACAGGGAAGGAGATACGCAGTATTTT.

The chain uses TRBV30 and TRBJ1-2; perhaps TRBD1 as D (5 bases). The germline V and J ends were trimmed by 6 bases and 0 bases, with 17 bases remaining between them. The CDR3 is 15 residues long. Germline assignment: CDR1 GTSNPN and CDR2 SVGIG (reference sequence). DNA for the CDR3: TGTGCCTGCCATGACACAGGACGGGCTAACTATGGCTACACCTTC. Its translation is CACHDTGRANYGYTF. Using reference TRBV30 and TRBJ1-2 for the parts outside the CDR3, the full variable domain is SQTIHQWPATLVQPVGSPLSLECTVEGTSNPNLYWYRQAAGRGLQLLFYSVGIGQISSEVPQNLSASRPQDRQFILSSKKLLLSDSGFYLCACHDTGRANYGYTFGSGTRLTVV.

V and J are TRBV10-1 and TRBJ2-7, with D possibly matching TRBD2 (6 bases). The CDR3 contains 14 residues. Germline loops: CDR1 WNHNN, CDR2 SYGVQD (reference sequence). Trimming took off 6 bases at V and 2 bases at J, with 14 bases between the two ends. The CDR3 nucleotides read TGCGCCAGCAGGGCCCCTGGCGGGGCCTACGAGCAGTACTTC. Its translation: CASRAPGGAYEQYF.

The V call is TRBV18, the J call TRBJ2-2; TRBD1 aligns across 8 bases. V dropped 5 bases and J dropped 4; count of bases not matched to a gene: 6. Germline V gene data show CDR1 as KGHSH and CDR2 as LQKENI. The CDR3 is 15 amino acids. The CDR3 bases are TGTGCCAGCTCATCACAGGGGGTTCGCACCGGGGAGCTGTTTTTT. Amino acids: CASSSQGVRTGELFF. The complete variable domain, with remaining parts taken from reference TRBV18 and TRBJ2-2, reads NAGVMQNPRHLVRRRGQEARLRCSPMKGHSHVYWYRQLPEEGLKFMVYLQKENIIDESGMPKERFSAEFPKEGPSILRIQQVVRGDSAAYFCASSSQGVRTGELFFGEGSRLTVL.

The J gene is TRBJ2-7, the V gene TRBV4-2, with D maybe TRBD2 (6 bases). The V end lost 3 bases, the J end lost 7 bases, and 16 bases lay between the germline ends. Germline V lookup: CDR1 LGHNA, CDR2 YNFKEQ. The CDR3 consists of 14 residues. The CDR3 nucleotides are TGTGCCAGCAGCCAGGGCCGGCGGGCGGGGGAGCAGTACTTC. Encoded protein: CASSQGRRAGEQYF.

The chain is built from TRBV6-1 and TRBJ1-1; D is unclear. There are 15 residues in the CDR3. Trimming took off 0 bases at V and 9 bases at J, with 17 bases between the two ends. The germline V gene encodes CDR1 MNHNS and CDR2 SASEGT. This CDR3 is CASSEAQEGESKAFF. CDR3 DNA: TGTGCCAGCAGTGAAGCGCAAGAGGGAGAATCTAAAGCTTTCTTT.

The V call is TRBV11-3, the J call TRBJ2-1; D is possibly TRBD1 (6 bases). Germline values: CDR1 SGHNT, CDR2 YENEEA. Between the trimmed V and J ends, which lost 5 bases and 6 bases, there was a span of 17 bases. The CDR3 runs 15 residues. The CDR3 loop reads CASSPRQGLINEQFF. The CDR3 DNA reads as TGTGCCAGCAGCCCCCGGCAGGGGCTTATCAATGAGCAGTTCTTC.

V usage is TRBV4-1 and J usage is TRBJ1-6; 9 bases are a match to TRBD1. Trimming took 2 bases from V and 9 from J; bases not matched to a gene: 5. Germline CDR1 MGHRA, CDR2 YSYEKL. The CDR3 is made up of 15 amino acids. The CDR3 is CASSQSGQGGSPLHF. For the CDR3, the DNA is TGCGCCAGCAGCCAATCGGGACAGGGCGGTTCACCCCTCCACTTT.

The gene calls are TRBV5-5 and TRBJ1-2; 8 bases map to TRBD1. The CDR3 runs 13 residues. The V and J ends lost 4 bases and 8 bases, in that order; junction bases with no gene match: 7. Germline lookup yields CDR1 SGHKS and CDR2 YYEKEE (reference sequence). The CDR3 sequence is CASSTTGVKGYTF. The CDR3 coding sequence is TGTGCCAGCAGCACGACAGGGGTAAAGGGCTACACCTTC. Using reference TRBV5-5 and TRBJ1-2 for the parts outside the CDR3, the full variable domain is DAGVTQSPTHLIKTRGQQVTLRCSPISGHKSVSWYQQVLGQGPQFIFQYYEKEERGRGNFPDRFSARQFPNYSSELNVNALLLGDSALYLCASSTTGVKGYTFGSGTRLTVV.

The J gene is TRBJ1-5, the V gene TRBV10-1; D call uncertain. Germline V gene sequence: CDR1 WNHNN, CDR2 SYGVQD (reference sequence). The CDR3 extends over 16 amino acids. Between the trimmed V and J ends, which lost 2 bases and 0 bases, there was a span of 11 bases. Written as DNA, the CDR3 is TGCGCCAGCAGTGAGCTGGGAGGGTATAGCAATCAGCCCCAGCATTTT. The encoded protein is CASSELGGYSNQPQHF.